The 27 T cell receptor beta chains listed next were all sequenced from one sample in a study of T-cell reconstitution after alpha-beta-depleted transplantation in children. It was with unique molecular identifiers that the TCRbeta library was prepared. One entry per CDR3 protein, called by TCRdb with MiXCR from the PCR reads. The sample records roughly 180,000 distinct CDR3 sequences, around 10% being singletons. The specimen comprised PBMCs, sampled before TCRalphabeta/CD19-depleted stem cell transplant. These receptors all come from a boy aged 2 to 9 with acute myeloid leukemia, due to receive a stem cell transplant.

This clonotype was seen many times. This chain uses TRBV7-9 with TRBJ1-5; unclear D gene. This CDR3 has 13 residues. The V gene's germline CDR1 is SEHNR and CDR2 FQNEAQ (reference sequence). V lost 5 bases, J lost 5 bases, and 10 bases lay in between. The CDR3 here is CASSPLGDQPQHF. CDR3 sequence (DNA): TGTGCCAGCAGCCCCCTTGGGGATCAGCCCCAGCATTTT.

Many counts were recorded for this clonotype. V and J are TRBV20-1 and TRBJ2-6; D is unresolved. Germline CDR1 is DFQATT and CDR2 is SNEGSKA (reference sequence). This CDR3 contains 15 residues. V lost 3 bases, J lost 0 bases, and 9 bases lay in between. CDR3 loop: CSASHSSSGANVLTF. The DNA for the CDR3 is TGCAGTGCTAGTCACTCCAGCTCTGGGGCCAACGTCCTGACTTTC.

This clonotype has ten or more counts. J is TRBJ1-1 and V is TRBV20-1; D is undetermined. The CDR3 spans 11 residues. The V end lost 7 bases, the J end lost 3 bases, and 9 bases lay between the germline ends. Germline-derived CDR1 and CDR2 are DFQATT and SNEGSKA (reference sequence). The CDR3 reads CSEREDTEAFF. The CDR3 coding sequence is TGCAGTGAACGGGAAGACACTGAAGCTTTCTTT.

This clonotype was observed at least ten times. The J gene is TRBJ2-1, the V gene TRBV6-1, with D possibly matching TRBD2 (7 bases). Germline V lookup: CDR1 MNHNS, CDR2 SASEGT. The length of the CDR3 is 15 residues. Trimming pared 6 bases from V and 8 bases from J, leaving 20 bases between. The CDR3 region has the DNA TGTGCCAGCAGCCCACCGGGGGGCCTCTCCCATGAGCAGTTCTTC. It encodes CASSPPGGLSHEQFF.

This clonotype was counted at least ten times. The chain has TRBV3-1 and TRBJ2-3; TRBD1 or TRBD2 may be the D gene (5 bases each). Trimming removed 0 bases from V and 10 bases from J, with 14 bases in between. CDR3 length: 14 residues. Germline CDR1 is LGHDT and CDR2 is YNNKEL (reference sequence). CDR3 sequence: CASSQDLGEGSQYF. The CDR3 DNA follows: TGTGCCAGCAGCCAAGATCTGGGGGAAGGCTCGCAGTATTTT.

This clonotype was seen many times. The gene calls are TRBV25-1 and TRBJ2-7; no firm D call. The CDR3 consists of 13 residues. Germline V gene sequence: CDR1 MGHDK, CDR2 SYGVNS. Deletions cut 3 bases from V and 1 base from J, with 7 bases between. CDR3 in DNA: TGTGCCAGCAGTGAGGGCGGATCCTACGAGCAGTACTTC. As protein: CASSEGGSYEQYF.

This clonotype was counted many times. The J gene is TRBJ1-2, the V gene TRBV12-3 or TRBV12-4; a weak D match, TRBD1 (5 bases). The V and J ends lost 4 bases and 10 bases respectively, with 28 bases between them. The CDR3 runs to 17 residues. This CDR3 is CASSSIPIRTRQSTYTF. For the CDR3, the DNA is TGTGCCAGCAGTTCCATTCCAATTCGAACGAGACAGTCCACCTACACCTTC.

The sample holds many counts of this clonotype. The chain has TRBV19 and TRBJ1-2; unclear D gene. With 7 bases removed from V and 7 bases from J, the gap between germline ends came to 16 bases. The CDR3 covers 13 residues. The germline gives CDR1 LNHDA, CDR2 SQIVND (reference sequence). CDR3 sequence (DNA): TGTGCCAGTACCCCTACGGCGGGCTCTGGCTACACCTTC. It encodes CASTPTAGSGYTF.

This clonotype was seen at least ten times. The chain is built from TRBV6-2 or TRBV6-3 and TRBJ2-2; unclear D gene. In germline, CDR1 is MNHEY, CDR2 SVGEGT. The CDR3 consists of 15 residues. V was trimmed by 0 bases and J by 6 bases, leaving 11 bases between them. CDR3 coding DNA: TGTGCCAGCAGTTACTCGAATTCTCCAGCCGGGGAGCTGTTTTTT. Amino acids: CASSYSNSPAGELFF.

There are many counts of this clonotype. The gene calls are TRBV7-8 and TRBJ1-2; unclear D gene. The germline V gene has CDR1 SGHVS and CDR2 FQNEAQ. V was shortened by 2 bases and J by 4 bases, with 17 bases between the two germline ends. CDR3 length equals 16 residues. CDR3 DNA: TGTGCCAGCAGCTTAACCTCGGGAATTCTGAGCTATGGCTACACCTTC. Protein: CASSLTSGILSYGYTF.

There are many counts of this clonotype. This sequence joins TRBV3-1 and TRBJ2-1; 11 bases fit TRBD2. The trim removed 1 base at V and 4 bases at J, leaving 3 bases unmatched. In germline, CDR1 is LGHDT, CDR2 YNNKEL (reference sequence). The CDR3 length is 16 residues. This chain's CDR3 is CASSQGTSGLYNEQFF. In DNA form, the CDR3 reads TGTGCCAGCAGCCAAGGGACTAGCGGGTTATACAATGAGCAGTTCTTC.

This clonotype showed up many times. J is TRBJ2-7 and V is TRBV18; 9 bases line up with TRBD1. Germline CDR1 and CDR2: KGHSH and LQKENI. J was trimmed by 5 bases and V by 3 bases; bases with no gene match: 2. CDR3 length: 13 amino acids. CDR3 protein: CASSPGTGNEQYF. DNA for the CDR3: TGTGCCAGCTCACCCGGGACAGGGAACGAGCAGTACTTC.

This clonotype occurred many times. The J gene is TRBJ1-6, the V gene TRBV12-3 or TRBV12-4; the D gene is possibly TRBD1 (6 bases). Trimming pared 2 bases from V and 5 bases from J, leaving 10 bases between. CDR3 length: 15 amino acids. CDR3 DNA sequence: TGTGCCAGCAGTTTACGGGGGGCTAATAATTCACCCCTCCACTTT. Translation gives CASSLRGANNSPLHF.

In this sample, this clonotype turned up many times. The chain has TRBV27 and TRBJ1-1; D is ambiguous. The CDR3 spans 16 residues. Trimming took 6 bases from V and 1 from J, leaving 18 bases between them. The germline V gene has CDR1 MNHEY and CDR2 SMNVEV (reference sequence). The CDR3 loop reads CASSPSRYKQNTEAFF. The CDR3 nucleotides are TGTGCCAGCAGCCCCTCGCGGTATAAGCAGAACACTGAAGCTTTCTTT.

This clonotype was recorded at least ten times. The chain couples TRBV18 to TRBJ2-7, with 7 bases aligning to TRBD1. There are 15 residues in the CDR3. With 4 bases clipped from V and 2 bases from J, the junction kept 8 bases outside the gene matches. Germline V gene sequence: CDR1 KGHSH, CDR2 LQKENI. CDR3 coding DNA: TGTGCCAGCTCACTGGGTACCGGGACAGCCTACGAGCAGTACGTC. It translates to CASSLGTGTAYEQYV.

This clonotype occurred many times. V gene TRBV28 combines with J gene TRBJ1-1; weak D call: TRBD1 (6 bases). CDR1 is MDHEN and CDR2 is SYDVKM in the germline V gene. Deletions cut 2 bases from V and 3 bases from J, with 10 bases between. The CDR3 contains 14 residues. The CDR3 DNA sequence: TGTGCCAGCAGTTTACTGGACAGTTACACTGAAGCTTTCTTT. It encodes CASSLLDSYTEAFF. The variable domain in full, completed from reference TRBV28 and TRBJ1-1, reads DVKVTQSSRYLVKRTGEKVFLECVQDMDHENMFWYRQDPGLGLRLIYFSYDVKMKEKGDIPEGYSVSREKKERFSLILESASTNQTSMYLCASSLLDSYTEAFFGQGTRLTVV.

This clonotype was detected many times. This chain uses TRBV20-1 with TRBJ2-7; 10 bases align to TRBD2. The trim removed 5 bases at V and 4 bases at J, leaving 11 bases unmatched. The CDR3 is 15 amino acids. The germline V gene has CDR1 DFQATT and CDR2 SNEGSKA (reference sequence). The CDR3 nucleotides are TGCAGTGCTGGCTCGACTAGCGGGCTAGGATACGAGCAGTACTTC. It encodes CSAGSTSGLGYEQYF.

DNA of the CDR3: TGCGCCAGCAGCGCAACCTGGGACGTCGACGAGCAGTACTTC. Translation: CASSATWDVDEQYF. The chain uses TRBV4-1 and TRBJ2-7, with D possibly called TRBD1 or TRBD2 (5 bases each). V was clipped by 5 bases and J by 5 bases, with 16 bases between them. This CDR3 contains 14 residues. Germline V gene data show CDR1 as MGHRA and CDR2 as YSYEKL.

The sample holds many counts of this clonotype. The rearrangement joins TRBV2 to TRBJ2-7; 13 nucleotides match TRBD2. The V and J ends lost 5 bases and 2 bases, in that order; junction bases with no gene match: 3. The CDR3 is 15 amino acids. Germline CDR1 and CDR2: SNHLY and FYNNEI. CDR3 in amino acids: CASSKLAGGTYEQYF. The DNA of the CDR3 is TGTGCCAGCAGTAAACTAGCGGGAGGGACCTACGAGCAGTACTTC.

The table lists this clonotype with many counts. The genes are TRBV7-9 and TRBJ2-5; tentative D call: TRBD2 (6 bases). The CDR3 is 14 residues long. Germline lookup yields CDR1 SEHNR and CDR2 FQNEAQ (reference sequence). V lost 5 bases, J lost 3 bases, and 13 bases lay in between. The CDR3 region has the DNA TGTGCCAGCAGCCAAAGGAGGGTGAAAGAGACCCAGTACTTC. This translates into CASSQRRVKETQYF.

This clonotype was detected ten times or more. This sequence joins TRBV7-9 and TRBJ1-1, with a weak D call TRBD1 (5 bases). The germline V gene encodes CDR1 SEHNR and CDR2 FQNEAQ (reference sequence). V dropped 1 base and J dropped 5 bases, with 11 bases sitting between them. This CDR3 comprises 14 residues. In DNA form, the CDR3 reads TGTGCCAGCAGCTTAGGGGGCGTTTGGACTGAAGCTTTCTTT. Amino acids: CASSLGGVWTEAFF.

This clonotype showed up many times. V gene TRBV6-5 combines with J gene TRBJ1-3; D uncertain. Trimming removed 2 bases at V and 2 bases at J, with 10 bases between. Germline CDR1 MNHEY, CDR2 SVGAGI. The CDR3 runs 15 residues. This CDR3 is CASSYRDQAGNTIYF. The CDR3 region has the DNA TGTGCCAGCAGTTACAGGGATCAAGCTGGAAACACCATATATTTT.

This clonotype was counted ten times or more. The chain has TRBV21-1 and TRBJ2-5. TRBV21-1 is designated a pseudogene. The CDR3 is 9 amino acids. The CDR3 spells CAREETQYF. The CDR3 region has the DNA TGTGCCAGGGAAGAGACCCAGTACTTC.

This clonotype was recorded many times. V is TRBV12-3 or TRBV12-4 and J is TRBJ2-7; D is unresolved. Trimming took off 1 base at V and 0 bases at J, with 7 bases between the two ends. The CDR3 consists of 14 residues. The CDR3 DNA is TGTGCCAGCAGTTTAGGTTTAGGCTCCTACGAGCAGTACTTC. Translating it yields CASSLGLGSYEQYF.

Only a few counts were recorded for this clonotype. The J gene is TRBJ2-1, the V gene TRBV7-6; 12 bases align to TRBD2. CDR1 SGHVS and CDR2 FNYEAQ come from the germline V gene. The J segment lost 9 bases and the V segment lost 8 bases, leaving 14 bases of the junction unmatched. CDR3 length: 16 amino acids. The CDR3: CASVPSSGRAAREQFF. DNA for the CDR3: TGTGCCAGCGTCCCTTCTAGCGGGAGGGCGGCGCGTGAGCAGTTCTTC. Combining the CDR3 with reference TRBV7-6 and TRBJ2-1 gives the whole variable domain GAGVSQSPRYKVTKRGQDVALRCDPISGHVSLYWYRQALGQGPEFLTYFNYEAQQDKSGLPNDRFSAERPEGSISTLTIQRTEQRDSAMYRCASVPSSGRAAREQFFGPGTRLTVL.

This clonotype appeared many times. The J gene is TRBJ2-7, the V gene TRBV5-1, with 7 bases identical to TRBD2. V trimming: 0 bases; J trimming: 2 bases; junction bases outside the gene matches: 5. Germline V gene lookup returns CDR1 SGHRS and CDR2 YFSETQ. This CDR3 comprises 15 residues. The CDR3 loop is CASSLGLAATYEQYF. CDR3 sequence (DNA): TGCGCCAGCAGCTTGGGGCTAGCGGCTACCTACGAGCAGTACTTC. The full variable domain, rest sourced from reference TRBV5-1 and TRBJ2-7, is KAGVTQTPRYLIKTRGQQVTLSCSPISGHRSVSWYQQTPGQGLQFLFEYFSETQRNKGNFPGRFSGRQFSNSRSEMNVSTLELGDSALYLCASSLGLAATYEQYFGPGTRLTVT.

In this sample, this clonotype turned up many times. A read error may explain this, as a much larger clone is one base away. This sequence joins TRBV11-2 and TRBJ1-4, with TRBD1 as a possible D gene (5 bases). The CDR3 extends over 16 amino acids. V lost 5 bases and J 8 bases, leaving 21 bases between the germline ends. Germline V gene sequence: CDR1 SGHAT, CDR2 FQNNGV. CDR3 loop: CASSIQGGSLGEKLFF. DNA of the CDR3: TGTGCCAGCAGCATCCAGGGAGGGTCTTTGGGAGAAAAACTGTTTTTT.